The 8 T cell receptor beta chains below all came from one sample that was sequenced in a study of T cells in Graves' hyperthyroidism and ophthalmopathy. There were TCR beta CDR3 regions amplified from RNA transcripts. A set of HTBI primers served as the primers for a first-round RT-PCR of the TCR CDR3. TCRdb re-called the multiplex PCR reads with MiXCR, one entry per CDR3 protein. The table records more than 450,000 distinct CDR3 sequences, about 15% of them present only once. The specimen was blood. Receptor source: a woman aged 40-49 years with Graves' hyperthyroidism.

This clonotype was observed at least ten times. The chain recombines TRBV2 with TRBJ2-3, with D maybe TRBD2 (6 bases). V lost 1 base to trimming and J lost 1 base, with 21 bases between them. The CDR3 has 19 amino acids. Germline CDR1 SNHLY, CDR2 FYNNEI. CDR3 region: CASSEVWLSSGTGTDTQYF. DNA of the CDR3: TGTGCCAGCAGTGAAGTATGGCTATCTTCCGGGACTGGCACAGATACGCAGTATTTT.

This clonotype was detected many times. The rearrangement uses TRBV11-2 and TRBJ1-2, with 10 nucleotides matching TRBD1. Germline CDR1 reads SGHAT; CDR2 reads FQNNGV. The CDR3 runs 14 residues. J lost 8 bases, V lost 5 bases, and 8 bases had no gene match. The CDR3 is CASSTGQGKQGYTF. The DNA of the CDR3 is TGTGCCAGCAGCACGGGACAGGGGAAGCAAGGCTACACCTTC.

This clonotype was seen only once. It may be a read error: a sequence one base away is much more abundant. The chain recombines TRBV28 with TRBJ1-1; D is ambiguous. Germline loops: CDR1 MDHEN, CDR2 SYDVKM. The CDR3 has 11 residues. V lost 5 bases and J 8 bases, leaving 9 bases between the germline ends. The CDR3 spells CASSVGREAFF. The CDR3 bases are TGTGCCAGCAGTGTCGGCAGGGAAGCTTTCTTT.

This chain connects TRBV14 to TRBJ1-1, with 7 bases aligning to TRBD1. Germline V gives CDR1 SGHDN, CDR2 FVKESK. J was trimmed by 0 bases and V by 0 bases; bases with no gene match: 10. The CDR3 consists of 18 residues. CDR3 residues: CASSQDVGRGAMNTEAFF. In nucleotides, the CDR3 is TGTGCCAGCAGCCAAGATGTGGGCAGGGGGGCCATGAACACTGAAGCTTTCTTT.

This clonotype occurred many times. The CDR3 region has the DNA TGTGCCAGCAGCCAACTGGGACACCCTAATAACTATGGCTACACCTTC. Protein product: CASSQLGHPNNYGYTF. The V gene is TRBV3-1, the J gene TRBJ1-2, with D tentatively TRBD1 (6 bases). With 2 bases removed from V and 1 base from J, the gap between germline ends came to 14 bases. The CDR3 runs 16 residues. The germline V gene has CDR1 LGHDT and CDR2 YNNKEL (reference sequence). The whole variable domain, filled in from reference TRBV3-1 and TRBJ1-2, reads DTAVSQTPKYLVTQMGNDKSIKCEQNLGHDTMYWYKQDSKKFLKIMFSYNNKELIINETVPNRFSPKSPDKAHLNLHINSLELGDSAVYFCASSQLGHPNNYGYTFGSGTRLTVV.

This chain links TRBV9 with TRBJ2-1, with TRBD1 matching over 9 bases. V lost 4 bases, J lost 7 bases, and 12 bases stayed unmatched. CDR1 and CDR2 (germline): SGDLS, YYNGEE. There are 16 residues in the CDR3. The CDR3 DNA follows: TGTGCCAGCAGCCGTAGCTGGGACAGGGATACGAATGAGCAGTTCTTC. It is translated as CASSRSWDRDTNEQFF.

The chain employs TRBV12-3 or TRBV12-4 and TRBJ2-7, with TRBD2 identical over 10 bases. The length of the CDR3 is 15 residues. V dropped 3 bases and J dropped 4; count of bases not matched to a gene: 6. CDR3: CASSFGTSGMYEQYF. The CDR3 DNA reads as TGTGCCAGCAGTTTCGGAACTAGCGGGATGTACGAGCAGTACTTC.

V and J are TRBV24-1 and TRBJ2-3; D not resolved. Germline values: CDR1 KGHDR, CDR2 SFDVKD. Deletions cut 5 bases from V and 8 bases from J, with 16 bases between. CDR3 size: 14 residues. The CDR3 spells CATSGAEWTGTQYF. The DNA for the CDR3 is TGTGCCACCAGTGGGGCAGAATGGACGGGTACGCAGTATTTT.